This T cell receptor (beta chain) emerged from a study of PD-1 blockade in classical Hodgkin lymphoma. General study points: There remain no defined causes for the repertoire differences, which possibly reflect disease activity or prior therapy.

On this clone: Its cognate antigen is unknown.

Autologous stem cell transplantation was followed by relapse in every patient, and brentuximab vedotin exposure varied. Measured with immunoSEQ multiplex PCR; TCRdb has only the in-frame clones, and not every one. Found here are tens of thousands of clones, around 93% of them singletons; the top ten hold 7.5% to 9.5%. Germline values: CDR1 SGHNT, CDR2 YENEEA. CDR3 size: 14 residues. With 8 bases removed from V and 6 bases from J, the gap between germline ends came to 19 bases. The sequencing here drew on peripheral blood mononuclear cells (PBMCs), taken at baseline. The chain employs TRBV11-3 and TRBJ1-1; D is possibly TRBD1 (5 bases). This sequence originates from a human donor with classical Hodgkin lymphoma. The CDR3 bases are TGTGCCAGCGGCTCGGGGGGGAAAGTCGCTGAAGCTTTCTTT. Translation gives CASGSGGKVAEAFF. Using reference TRBV11-3 and TRBJ1-1 for the parts outside the CDR3, the full variable domain is EAGVVQSPRYKIIEKKQPVAFWCNPISGHNTLYWYLQNLGQGPELLIRYENEEAVDDSQLPKDRFSAERLKGVDSTLKIQPAELGDSAVYLCASGSGGKVAEAFFGQGTRLTVV.